The entry below gives a single TCR beta chain sequence along with its context. The V gene's germline CDR1 is DFQATT and CDR2 SNEGSKA (reference sequence). The V gene end was trimmed by 3 bases and the J gene end by 3 bases; junction bases not matched to a gene: 3. The CDR3 loop spans 13 amino acids. Assay used: immunoSEQ multiplex PCR; TCRdb lists only in-frame clones, some missing. Found here are more than 200,000 clones, around nine tenths of them singletons; the top ten hold roughly 1.6%. This sample is part of a study of blood T cell repertoires in COVID-19. Cohorts were assigned according to the clinical history that participants reported.

Sequencing used PBMCs or T cells enriched from blood (not recorded which). The sequence came from a woman aged 50 to 60 who had recovered from COVID-19. The V and J genes are TRBV20-1 and TRBJ1-2, with 8 nucleotides matching TRBD1. For the CDR3, the DNA is TGCAGTGCTAGTCCGACAGGGGACTATGGCTACACCTTC. Translation: CSASPTGDYGYTF.